The 19 T cell receptor beta chains below were found in one sample sequenced in a study of pediatric ulcerative colitis. Repertoires were generated with immunoSEQ multiplex PCR, while TCRdb's copy carries only in-frame clones and drops some. The table shows around 65,000 clones, with 77% occurring only once. The sample was blood. The receptors here all came from a boy between 10 and 17 years old with moderate ulcerative colitis.

V usage is TRBV6-5 and J usage is TRBJ1-1; D is uncertain. Trimming stripped 0 bases from V and 1 base from J, with 9 bases between. From germline, CDR1 is MNHEY and CDR2 SVGAGI. The length of the CDR3 is 15 residues. CDR3 protein: CASSYSDGGNTEAFF. CDR3 bases: TGTGCCAGCAGTTACTCGGACGGTGGGAACACTGAAGCTTTCTTT.

The rearrangement links TRBV30 to TRBJ1-2; 9 positions match TRBD1. With 4 bases clipped from V and 8 bases from J, the junction kept 14 bases outside the gene matches. The CDR3 runs to 15 residues. Germline values: CDR1 GTSNPN, CDR2 SVGIG (reference sequence). CDR3 in amino acids: CAWKVGDRDLFGYTF. The DNA for the CDR3 is TGTGCCTGGAAGGTTGGGGACAGGGACCTTTTCGGCTACACCTTC.

The J gene is TRBJ1-4, the V gene TRBV25-1; D ambiguous. The germline V gene has CDR1 MGHDK and CDR2 SYGVNS. The CDR3 spans 17 residues. The V end was cut by 5 bases, the J end by 0 bases, with 16 bases between. The CDR3 region has the DNA TGTGCCAGCAGTTCTCGTCTGGGCGCGACAACTAATGAAAAACTGTTTTTT. This gives the protein CASSSRLGATTNEKLFF.

The chain is built from TRBV2 and TRBJ2-2, with 9 nucleotides matching TRBD1. This CDR3 has 14 residues. CDR1 and CDR2 from the germline V gene are SNHLY and FYNNEI. V lost 6 bases and J lost 4; bases outside the gene matches: 3. The CDR3 DNA sequence: TGTGCCAGCAGGGGGACAGGGAGCACCGGGGAGCTGTTTTTT. Its protein is CASRGTGSTGELFF.

This chain connects TRBV13 to TRBJ2-1; 8 bases align to TRBD2. After removal of 5 bases from V and 4 bases from J, the junction contained 13 bases not matched to a gene. The CDR3 totals 17 residues. The germline V gene encodes CDR1 PRHDT and CDR2 FYEKMQ (reference sequence). The CDR3 DNA reads as TGTGCCAGCAGCCCTCCCTGGGTAGCGGGAAGATACAATGAGCAGTTCTTC. It specifies CASSPPWVAGRYNEQFF.

This chain joins TRBV7-2 and TRBJ2-1; D possibly uses TRBD1 or TRBD2 (6 bases each). The CDR3 runs 17 residues. Per the germline V gene, CDR1 is SGHTA and CDR2 is FQGNSA. V lost 5 bases and J lost 3, with 20 bases in between. CDR3 residues: CASSRSGTGANYNEQFF. In nucleotides, the CDR3 is TGTGCCAGCAGCCGGTCGGGAACGGGGGCTAACTACAATGAGCAGTTCTTC.

The gene calls are TRBV4-2 and TRBJ2-1; 10 bases are shared with TRBD2. Germline loops: CDR1 LGHNA, CDR2 YNFKEQ. The V and J ends lost 1 base and 1 base, in that order; junction bases with no gene match: 19. The CDR3 extends over 22 amino acids. CDR3: CASSQVAGKREGRVRSYNEQFF. CDR3 bases: TGTGCCAGCAGCCAAGTTGCGGGTAAGCGGGAGGGCCGGGTGAGGTCCTACAATGAGCAGTTCTTC.

This chain connects TRBV7-3 to TRBJ1-1, with D possibly matching TRBD1 (5 bases). Trimming took off 4 bases at V and 5 bases at J, with 17 bases between the two ends. Per germline, CDR1 SGHTA and CDR2 FQGTGA. The length of the CDR3 is 15 residues. The CDR3 DNA is TGTGCCAGCAGCTCCACGGGCGGGGGAGGGACTGAAGCTTTCTTT. This gives the protein CASSSTGGGGTEAFF.

V and J are TRBV27 and TRBJ2-3; no definite D call. The CDR3 runs to 13 residues. Germline CDR1 MNHEY, CDR2 SMNVEV (reference sequence). V lost 4 bases and J lost 1, with 6 bases in between. The CDR3 protein is CASSYRGTDTQYF. DNA of the CDR3: TGTGCCAGCAGTTACCGGGGCACAGATACGCAGTATTTT.

A few counts support this clone. V gene TRBV19 combines with J gene TRBJ1-6; D remains unclear. V gave up 4 bases and J gave up 10 bases, with 8 bases separating them. Germline V lookup: CDR1 LNHDA, CDR2 SQIVND (reference sequence). This CDR3 has 12 amino acids. The CDR3 here is CASSTHSSPLHF. The CDR3 bases are TGTGCCAGTAGTACACACAGCTCACCCCTCCACTTT.

In DNA, the CDR3 is TGTGCCAGTAGTATAGGACAGGGGGGATACAATGAGCAGTTCTTC. This gives the protein CASSIGQGGYNEQFF. The chain uses TRBV19 and TRBJ2-1; 9 bases align to TRBD1. This CDR3 is built from 15 residues. Germline lookup yields CDR1 LNHDA and CDR2 SQIVND (reference sequence). Trimming cost V 1 base and J 4 bases; bases outside gene matches: 2. Full variable domain (missing parts from reference TRBV19 and TRBJ2-1): DGGITQSPKYLFRKEGQNVTLSCEQNLNHDAMYWYRQDPGQGLRLIYYSQIVNDFQKGDIAEGYSVSREKKESFPLTVTSAQKNPTAFYLCASSIGQGGYNEQFFGPGTRLTVL.

The rearrangement links TRBV20-1 to TRBJ1-1, with 8 positions matching TRBD1. J lost 8 bases, V lost 5 bases, and 4 bases had no gene match. CDR1 and CDR2 from the germline V gene are DFQATT and SNEGSKA (reference sequence). The CDR3 length is 11 residues. The CDR3 coding sequence is TGCAGTGCTGGAGCAGGGGGCGAAGCTTTCTTT. As protein: CSAGAGGEAFF.

This chain uses TRBV5-1 with TRBJ1-3; tentative D call: TRBD1 (5 bases). The ends were cut back, 0 bases at V and 4 bases at J, with 11 bases in the middle. Germline V gene sequence: CDR1 SGHRS, CDR2 YFSETQ. The CDR3 covers 15 residues. CDR3 bases: TGCGCCAGCAGCTTGGTGCAGGGTGAGGGAAACACCATATATTTT. Protein sequence: CASSLVQGEGNTIYF. Complete variable domain (other parts from reference TRBV5-1 and TRBJ1-3): KAGVTQTPRYLIKTRGQQVTLSCSPISGHRSVSWYQQTPGQGLQFLFEYFSETQRNKGNFPGRFSGRQFSNSRSEMNVSTLELGDSALYLCASSLVQGEGNTIYFGEGSWLTVV.

The chain uses TRBV6-1 and TRBJ2-6, with TRBD1 matching over 8 bases. The V gene's germline CDR1 is MNHNS and CDR2 SASEGT. With 2 bases clipped from V and 1 base from J, the junction kept 13 bases outside the gene matches. This CDR3 comprises 20 residues. The CDR3 here is CASSERLGGRGRSGANVLTF. Written as DNA, the CDR3 is TGTGCCAGCAGTGAACGGTTGGGAGGCAGGGGGCGGTCTGGGGCCAACGTCCTGACTTTC.

The V call is TRBV5-6, the J call TRBJ1-1, with TRBD1 matching 8 bases. Unmatched junction bases numbered 11, after V lost 6 bases and J lost 4 bases. CDR1 is SGHDT and CDR2 is YYEEEE in the germline V gene. This CDR3 comprises 15 residues. CDR3 in DNA: TGTGCCAGCACCCTTCCAGGGGGCGCAGGCACTGAAGCTTTCTTT. This encodes CASTLPGGAGTEAFF.

This sequence joins TRBV10-1 and TRBJ1-1; D is undetermined. The germline gives CDR1 WNHNN, CDR2 SYGVQD (reference sequence). Trimming took 4 bases from V and 7 from J, leaving 7 bases between them. CDR3 length: 11 residues. This CDR3 is CASSGAYEAFF. The CDR3 nucleotides read TGCGCCAGCAGTGGGGCTTATGAAGCTTTCTTT.

There are a few counts of this clone. The chain uses TRBV11-2 and TRBJ1-3; D gene unclear. The germline CDR1 and CDR2 sequences are SGHAT and FQNNGV. Trimming took 7 bases from V and 4 from J, leaving 23 bases between them. The CDR3 runs to 17 residues. DNA for the CDR3: TGTGCCAGCAATTTCCAAGGGCAGCTCGCAGGAGGAAACACCATATATTTT. Amino acid sequence: CASNFQGQLAGGNTIYF.

The chain links TRBV19 to TRBJ1-2, with D perhaps TRBD1 (6 bases). CDR3 length: 14 amino acids. Germline CDR1 LNHDA, CDR2 SQIVND (reference sequence). The V and J ends lost 1 base and 4 bases respectively, with 10 bases between them. The CDR3 sequence: CASSIVGGTYGYTF. The CDR3 region has the DNA TGTGCCAGTAGTATAGTAGGGGGTACCTATGGCTACACCTTC.

The chain recombines TRBV30 with TRBJ1-1, with a tentative D call TRBD1 (6 bases). CDR1 and CDR2 from the germline V gene are GTSNPN and SVGIG (reference sequence). V lost 1 base and J 2 bases, leaving 8 bases between the germline ends. The CDR3 totals 13 residues. The CDR3 DNA is TGTGCCTGGAGTGAGGACAGCAACACTGAAGCTTTCTTT. Amino acid sequence: CAWSEDSNTEAFF.